This T cell receptor (beta chain) was identified during a study of human T cells and chemical hapten exposure. Overall study: Affected patients, primarily female, had alopecia areata, totalis or universalis.

Germline CDR1 is SGHTA and CDR2 is FQGTGA. The junction had 2 bases not matched to a gene; V was cut back by 5 bases and J by 2 bases. CDR3 size: 13 residues. Within the library, unique molecular identifiers were attached to each individual cDNA molecule. Each CDR3 protein is one row after TCRdb ran MiXCR on the RACE reads. The repertoire has 75,000 to 100,000 distinct CDR3 sequences, under 12% of them found once; the top ten carry 2% to 2.5%. Sample time point: patch test 1, 2 weeks after DPC sensitization. Indicated treatment: therapeutic diphenylcyclopropenone sensitization with weekly scalp DPC. Unfractionated whole blood was the source of the extracted total RNA.

The sequence came from a man aged 35 to 55 with alopecia areata. Some clones in this sample may be carry-over from other donors' samples. The chain recombines TRBV7-3 with TRBJ2-5, with 7 bases that match TRBD2. Sequenced material: whole blood, taken in connection with sensitization to the hapten diphenylcyclopropenone (DPC). The CDR3 DNA sequence: TGTGCCAGCAGCCCCGGGAGGCAAGAGACCCAGTACTTC. Its translation is CASSPGRQETQYF.